This T cell receptor (beta chain) was documented in a study of blood T cell repertoires in COVID-19 (dated by TCRdb to the early 2020s). The study in broad terms: Samples covering the acute and convalescent phases of COVID-19 were provided by collaborators in the United States, Italy and Spain. The prospective study material was composed of cDNA or gDNA derived from T cells, B-cell-depleted T cells, or PBMCs. Subjects who had been exposed to COVID-19, were actively infected with it, or had recovered from it provided the deeply sampled blood TCRbeta repertoires that made up the dataset. The repertoires were released in a freely available public database intended as a resource for research on the immune response to SARS-CoV-2. The samples were drawn from two sources: the first 160 participants of the ongoing ImmuneRACE study, and 1,000 to 1,500 subjects contributed by 6 global collaborators. A de-identified subject ID, COVID-19 status, age in years and sex were almost always included in the sample metadata. Where available, HLA class I and class II types were taken from metadata supplied by the sample provider and were not determined by assay-based typing.

As regards this clone: This clone's antigen is unknown. Qualities for individual bases were not recorded, and no much larger clone is one base off.

The immunoSEQ Assay, a bias-controlled multiplex PCR, was used to amplify TCRbeta CDR3 regions from genomic DNA. The original methods were these. Nucleated cell counts per sample were estimated from amplification of reference gene primers within the assay. Sequence reads were collapsed and filtered to measure the absolute abundance of every unique TCRbeta CDR3 rearrangement. For each sample, productive Simpson clonality was calculated as the square root of Simpson's diversity index over productive rearrangements. TCRdb stores this immuneACCESS table with in-frame sequences only. Part of the clones is absent; in the studies checked, under half of the shortfall reflects unresolved V genes, and no reason is known for the rest. D and trimming were read from the DNA, whereas the V and J calls and clone size are those reported in that table. This sample holds roughly 220,000 clones; roughly 90% were observed only once. The leading ten clones occupy over 3% of the sample.

In the prospective study, participants were 18 to 89 years old, resided in approximately 25 geographic areas of the United States, and were enrolled through a virtual design. In the prospective study, cohorts were assigned on the basis of participant-reported clinical history obtained from a screening survey and a study questionnaire. In the prospective study, whole blood, serum and a nasopharyngeal or oropharyngeal swab were collected from each participant by mobile phlebotomists. Additional blood draws and questionnaires over an approximately 2-month period could optionally be provided by prospective study participants. Before DNA extraction, prospective study blood samples were shipped either frozen or at room temperature. Overall study outcomes, separate from this receptor: The quantity of clinical and demographic metadata differed by source and by participant and was supplied without curation.

Trimming removed 1 base from V and 8 bases from J; the gene matches leave 5 bases unexplained. Taken from the germline V gene, the CDR1 and CDR2 loops are SGHRS and YFSETQ. Measured from the cysteine to the phenylalanine, the CDR3 is 14 residues long. Only the CDR3 DNA is retained, 42 bases long and in frame from the first base. This clonotype was sampled from a woman in her thirties or forties with acute COVID-19. The sequenced material came from PBMCs or T cells enriched from blood (not recorded which). The sequence is built from TRBV5-1 and TRBJ2-1, with 8 bases aligning to TRBD2. The encoded CDR3 is CASSLPGGLDEQFF. Here is the DNA: TGCGCCAGCAGCTTGCCGGGGGGGTTGGATGAGCAGTTCTTC.